Listed here is a single TCR beta chain. The antigen is not known. The data stem from a study of T cell responses to AZD1222 COVID-19 vaccine. The study's findings and limits: Among AZD1222 vaccinees, only five to seven were seropositive at baseline. Most donors were white British, females outnumbered males, and clonal diversity was possibly underestimated. Spike-specific TCR breadth rose after two AZD1222 doses, and depth rose as well.

Clones were read by immunoSEQ multiplex PCR, and TCRdb kept only the in-frame ones, dropping some. The sample holds about 100,000 clones, approximately 92% seen once. With V trimmed by 1 base and J by 1 base, 2 bases remained unmatched. Germline CDR1 is MNHEY and CDR2 is SVGAGI. CDR3 length: 16 amino acids. The sequences come from peripheral blood, collected 28 days after the second AZD1222 dose. This TCR was recovered from an adult who received the AZD1222 COVID-19 vaccine. The J gene is TRBJ2-3, the V gene TRBV6-5; the match to TRBD2 covers 10 bases. CDR3 DNA: TGTGCCAGCAGTTACTTTGGACTAGCGGGCACAGATACGCAGTATTTT. Protein product: CASSYFGLAGTDTQYF.